Below are 25 T cell receptor beta chains sequenced from a single sample in a study of blood T cell repertoires in COVID-19. The table came from immunoSEQ multiplex PCR; TCRdb's copy has only in-frame clones and leaves some out. In the table there are 15,000 or so clones, about 69% of which are singletons. Sequenced sample: peripheral blood. These TCRs come from a man in his sixties with acute or convalescent COVID-19.

The chain is built from TRBV6-5 and TRBJ1-2, with 11 bases matching TRBD1. CDR3 length: 15 amino acids. The junction had 3 bases not matched to a gene; V was cut back by 2 bases and J by 4 bases. Germline CDR1 reads MNHEY; CDR2 reads SVGAGI. The CDR3 nucleotides read TGTGCCAGCAGTTACAGGACAGGGGGCATCTATGGCTACACCTTC. Protein product: CASSYRTGGIYGYTF.

The genes are TRBV11-2 and TRBJ1-6; 8 bases align to TRBD1. CDR1 SGHAT and CDR2 FQNNGV come from the germline V gene. This CDR3 contains 15 residues. V trimming: 5 bases; J trimming: 10 bases; junction bases outside the gene matches: 10. This CDR3 is CASSLGQGYRSPLHF. The CDR3 DNA reads as TGTGCCAGCAGCCTAGGACAGGGCTATCGATCACCCCTCCACTTT.

The rearrangement links TRBV5-5 to TRBJ2-1; D possibly corresponds to TRBD1 (5 bases). The CDR3 spans 15 residues. Germline V gene data show CDR1 as SGHKS and CDR2 as YYEKEE (reference sequence). V was shortened by 0 bases and J by 6 bases, with 13 bases between the two germline ends. CDR3 coding DNA: TGTGCCAGCAGCTTGGGACAGCTGGCTGGCAATGAGCAGTTCTTC. Translation: CASSLGQLAGNEQFF.

This chain joins TRBV3-1 (or the pseudogene TRBV3-2) and TRBJ2-1; TRBD2 aligns across 12 bases. With V trimmed by 0 bases and J by 2 bases, 8 bases remained unmatched. The germline V gene has CDR1 LGHDT and CDR2 YNNKEL (reference sequence). The CDR3 is 19 residues long. CDR3 in DNA: TGTGCCAGCAGCCAAGATACGAGGGCTAGCGGGAGGGCCTACAATGAGCAGTTCTTC. Amino acids: CASSQDTRASGRAYNEQFF.

In the case of this clone: The sample holds other DNA sequences that translate to the same CDR3. V is TRBV27 and J is TRBJ1-2; 8 bases map to TRBD1. V shed 4 bases, J shed 4 bases, and the junction held 2 bases outside the gene matches. The length of the CDR3 is 13 residues. The germline V gene encodes CDR1 MNHEY and CDR2 SMNVEV (reference sequence). This CDR3 is CASSSTGGYGYTF. CDR3 nucleotide sequence: TGTGCCAGCAGTTCTACAGGGGGCTATGGCTACACCTTC.

Only a few counts were recorded for this clone. V is TRBV5-4 and J is TRBJ1-1; no clear D. CDR1 and CDR2 (germline): SGHNT, YYREEE (reference sequence). The V end lost 4 bases, the J end lost 4 bases, and 11 bases lay between the germline ends. The length of the CDR3 is 13 residues. In nucleotides, the CDR3 is TGTGCCAGCAGCATACTAGAGGGCACTGAAGCTTTCTTT. Translated, it gives CASSILEGTEAFF.

The chain uses TRBV5-8 and TRBJ1-2; D is unresolved. This CDR3 contains 14 residues. Looked up from germline, CDR1 is SGHTS and CDR2 is YDEGEE. V shed 1 base and J shed 0 bases, with 7 bases lying between them. In nucleotides, the CDR3 is TGTGCCAGCAGCTTGAAGAGTACTAACTATGGCTACACCTTC. Residues: CASSLKSTNYGYTF.

The V and J genes are TRBV5-4 and TRBJ1-5, with D unclear. V was pared by 4 bases and J by 4 bases, with 15 bases between. The CDR3 is made up of 15 amino acids. The germline CDR1 and CDR2 sequences are SGHNT and YYREEE (reference sequence). CDR3 loop: CASSIDTSINQPQHF. Written as DNA, the CDR3 is TGTGCCAGCAGCATTGACACCTCCATAAATCAGCCCCAGCATTTT.

The chain joins TRBV13 to TRBJ1-6, with TRBD1 as a possible D gene (6 bases). V lost 2 bases and J 0 bases, leaving 17 bases between the germline ends. CDR1 is PRHDT, CDR2 FYEKMQ, per germline (reference sequence). The CDR3 has 19 amino acids. For the CDR3, the DNA is TGTGCCAGCAGCTTAAGAATAGGGGGGGCTGTCTCCTATAATTCACCCCTCCACTTT. Its translation is CASSLRIGGAVSYNSPLHF. The full variable domain, with the rest looked up from reference TRBV13 and TRBJ1-6, is AAGVIQSPRHLIKEKRETATLKCYPIPRHDTVYWYQQGPGQDPQFLISFYEKMQSDKGSIPDRFSAQQFSDYHSELNMSSLELGDSALYFCASSLRIGGAVSYNSPLHFGNGTRLTVT.

The V call is TRBV5-4, the J call TRBJ2-1, with 15 nucleotides matching TRBD2. The CDR3 has 18 amino acids. V lost 4 bases to trimming and J lost 2 bases; unmatched junction nucleotides: 7. CDR1 and CDR2 (germline): SGHNT, YYREEE (reference sequence). CDR3: CASSPWTSGRAPYNEQFF. In nucleotides, the CDR3 is TGTGCCAGCAGCCCGTGGACTAGCGGGAGGGCCCCCTACAATGAGCAGTTCTTC.

The chain is built from TRBV7-2 and TRBJ2-1; D possibly corresponds to TRBD1 (6 bases). Trimming removed 1 base at V and 2 bases at J, with 9 bases between. The CDR3 length is 15 residues. Germline V gene sequence: CDR1 SGHTA, CDR2 FQGNSA. CDR3 loop: CASSLGPGAYNEQFF. The CDR3 DNA sequence: TGTGCCAGCAGCTTAGGTCCAGGGGCCTACAATGAGCAGTTCTTC.

V is TRBV7-2 and J is TRBJ1-1, with 7 bases fitting TRBD1. The junction had 16 bases not matched to a gene; V was cut back by 5 bases and J by 10 bases. Germline V CDR1 and CDR2: SGHTA, FQGNSA. The CDR3 extends over 15 amino acids. The CDR3 region has the DNA TGTGCCAGCAGCGACACCCCGGGGACAGCTGGGAGAGCTTTCTTT. Translated, it gives CASSDTPGTAGRAFF.

The chain joins TRBV14 to TRBJ1-3, with a tentative D call TRBD1 (5 bases). This CDR3 has 16 amino acids. Between the trimmed V and J ends, which lost 0 bases and 2 bases, there was a span of 11 bases. From germline, CDR1 is SGHDN and CDR2 FVKESK. CDR3 loop: CASSQDYTGAGNTIYF. Here the CDR3 DNA reads TGTGCCAGCAGCCAAGATTATACAGGTGCTGGAAACACCATATATTTT. The complete variable domain, with remaining parts taken from reference TRBV14 and TRBJ1-3, reads EAGVTQFPSHSVIEKGQTVTLRCDPISGHDNLYWYRRVMGKEIKFLLHFVKESKQDESGMPNNRFLAERTGGTYSTLKVQPAELEDSGVYFCASSQDYTGAGNTIYFGEGSWLTVV.

This chain uses TRBV2 with TRBJ2-3; 7 nucleotides agree with TRBD1. The V and J ends lost 6 bases and 2 bases, in that order; junction bases with no gene match: 5. In germline, CDR1 is SNHLY, CDR2 FYNNEI. The CDR3 is 14 amino acids. The CDR3 loop is CASRVDRDTDTQYF. CDR3 DNA sequence: TGTGCCAGCAGGGTAGACAGGGACACAGATACGCAGTATTTT. Combining the CDR3 with reference TRBV2 and TRBJ2-3 gives the whole variable domain EPEVTQTPSHQVTQMGQEVILRCVPISNHLYFYWYRQILGQKVEFLVSFYNNEISEKSEIFDDQFSVERPDGSNFTLKIRSTKLEDSAMYFCASRVDRDTDTQYFGPGTRLTVL.

The CDR3 sequence: CASSLWATTASSGNTIYF. CDR3 DNA sequence: TGTGCCAGCAGCTTATGGGCAACAACCGCCAGCTCTGGAAACACCATATATTTT. The chain couples TRBV7-6 to TRBJ1-3; D is ambiguous. Germline V lookup: CDR1 SGHVS, CDR2 FNYEAQ. This CDR3 has 18 residues. The V and J ends lost 2 bases and 0 bases respectively, with 17 bases between them. Variable domain in full (rest from reference TRBV7-6 and TRBJ1-3): GAGVSQSPRYKVTKRGQDVALRCDPISGHVSLYWYRQALGQGPEFLTYFNYEAQQDKSGLPNDRFSAERPEGSISTLTIQRTEQRDSAMYRCASSLWATTASSGNTIYFGEGSWLTVV.

The V and J genes are TRBV30 and TRBJ2-2; 7 bases are a match to TRBD2. This CDR3 is built from 18 residues. The trim removed 0 bases at V and 1 base at J, leaving 11 bases unmatched. CDR1 and CDR2 from the germline V gene are GTSNPN and SVGIG (reference sequence). The CDR3 DNA reads TGTGCCTGGAGTGTGAGGGGTAGCGGGCGACAGAACACCGGGGAGCTGTTTTTT. It encodes CAWSVRGSGRQNTGELFF. The entire variable domain, with the rest obtained from reference TRBV30 and TRBJ2-2, is as follows: SQTIHQWPATLVQPVGSPLSLECTVEGTSNPNLYWYRQAAGRGLQLLFYSVGIGQISSEVPQNLSASRPQDRQFILSSKKLLLSDSGFYLCAWSVRGSGRQNTGELFFGEGSRLTVL.

The chain combines TRBV7-8 with TRBJ1-2; D call uncertain. The germline gives CDR1 SGHVS, CDR2 FQNEAQ. There are 15 residues in the CDR3. V shed 0 bases and J shed 12 bases, with 20 bases lying between them. DNA for the CDR3: TGTGCCAGCAGCTTAGCCCCGGGGAGGGCCGCAGAAAACACCTTC. Residues: CASSLAPGRAAENTF. The full variable domain, its missing parts supplied by reference TRBV7-8 and TRBJ1-2, is GAGVSQSPRYKVAKRGQDVALRCDPISGHVSLFWYQQALGQGPEFLTYFQNEAQLDKSGLPSDRFFAERPEGSVSTLKIQRTQQEDSAVYLCASSLAPGRAAENTFGSGTRLTVV.

The CDR3 here is CASSLDATNEKLFF. The DNA for the CDR3 is TGTGCCAGCAGCCTAGACGCAACTAATGAAAAACTGTTTTTT. The V and J genes are TRBV28 and TRBJ1-4; the D is unclear. The V gene lost 6 bases and the J gene lost 0 bases, with 8 bases spanning the gap. Germline V gene sequence: CDR1 MDHEN, CDR2 SYDVKM. The CDR3 consists of 14 residues.

This clone is deemed medium-sized. The chain uses TRBV15 and TRBJ1-2, with 8 bases that match TRBD1. V lost 6 bases and J lost 8; bases outside the gene matches: 8. The germline gives CDR1 LNHNV, CDR2 YYDKDF (reference sequence). The CDR3 spans 13 residues. The CDR3 here is CATSSRTGSGYTF. CDR3 DNA sequence: TGTGCCACCAGTTCCAGGACAGGGAGCGGCTACACCTTC. Drawing the rest from reference TRBV15 and TRBJ1-2, the complete variable domain is DAMVIQNPRYQVTQFGKPVTLSCSQTLNHNVMYWYQQKSSQAPKLLFHYYDKDFNNEADTPDNFQSRRPNTSFCFLDIRSPGLGDTAMYLCATSSRTGSGYTFGSGTRLTVV.

For the CDR3, the DNA is TGTGCCAGCAGGCTAAGTACAGGGCCAACTAATGAAAAACTGTTTTTT. It specifies CASRLSTGPTNEKLFF. The chain combines TRBV27 with TRBJ1-4, with D possibly TRBD1 on 6 matching bases. CDR1 MNHEY and CDR2 SMNVEV come from the germline V gene (reference sequence). This CDR3 has 16 amino acids. Trimming left V 6 bases short and J 0 bases short, with 14 bases between.

This chain connects TRBV2 to TRBJ1-4; 9 positions match TRBD1. This CDR3 has 15 residues. Unmatched junction bases numbered 10, after V lost 6 bases and J lost 8 bases. The germline gives CDR1 SNHLY, CDR2 FYNNEI. The CDR3 sequence: CASSVTGGLGEKLFF. The CDR3 nucleotides read TGTGCCAGCAGCGTCACAGGGGGCCTTGGGGAAAAACTGTTTTTT.

The chain combines TRBV5-1 with TRBJ2-7, with 10 bases aligning to TRBD1. The length of the CDR3 is 16 residues. Germline V lookup: CDR1 SGHRS, CDR2 YFSETQ. V gave up 2 bases and J gave up 0 bases; unmatched junction bases: 5. The CDR3 nucleotides are TGCGCCAGCAGCTTTGACTGGACAGGGGGCTCCTACGAGCAGTACTTC. Translation: CASSFDWTGGSYEQYF.

J is TRBJ2-3 and V is TRBV7-3; D not resolved. This CDR3 is built from 14 residues. Per the germline V gene, CDR1 is SGHTA and CDR2 is FQGTGA. Trimming took off 4 bases at V and 2 bases at J, with 10 bases between the two ends. The DNA of the CDR3 is TGTGCCAGCAGCTCCTCAGGAACCACAGATACGCAGTATTTT. This gives the protein CASSSSGTTDTQYF.

The rearrangement uses TRBV4-3 and TRBJ2-3, with a weak D call TRBD2 (6 bases). Trimming shortened V by 0 bases and J by 2 bases, and 12 bases separated the two germline ends. Germline CDR1 reads LGHNA; CDR2 reads YSLEER. CDR3 size: 16 residues. CDR3 sequence (DNA): TGCGCCAGCAGCCAAGAGGAGGGCAGGGTCACAGATACGCAGTATTTT. Translation: CASSQEEGRVTDTQYF.

This chain connects TRBV19 to TRBJ2-3; 11 bases are a match to TRBD2. The CDR3 runs to 15 residues. CDR1 LNHDA and CDR2 SQIVND come from the germline V gene (reference sequence). Trimming cost V 5 bases and J 2 bases; bases outside gene matches: 3. The CDR3 reads CASSLGLADTDTQYF. Here the CDR3 DNA reads TGTGCCAGTAGTTTGGGACTAGCGGACACAGATACGCAGTATTTT.